The next 31 T cell receptor beta chains were all read from a single sample in a study of cytomegalovirus exposure and HLA in healthy donors. TCRdb's copy holds only in-frame clones and misses some; the assay was immunoSEQ multiplex PCR. The data hold around 70,000 clones, with roughly 94% observed a single time. The sample was PBMCs. These receptors came from a woman under 30 in good health and CMV-seropositive.

The chain has TRBV6-1 and TRBJ1-1, with D possibly being TRBD1 (6 bases). Germline V lookup: CDR1 MNHNS, CDR2 SASEGT. This CDR3 is built from 13 residues. Trimming removed 5 bases at V and 4 bases at J, with 11 bases between. CDR3 loop: CASSRSGATEAFF. In DNA form, the CDR3 reads TGTGCCAGCAGTCGTTCAGGGGCCACTGAAGCTTTCTTT.

This rearrangement joins TRBV10-3 to TRBJ1-3; D is uncertain. V lost 4 bases to trimming and J lost 0 bases, with 10 bases between them. CDR3 length: 15 residues. Germline CDR1 and CDR2: ENHRY and SYGVKD. The CDR3 DNA reads as TGTGCCATCAGTGGGTCCGGTAGCTCTGGAAACACCATATATTTT. Translated, it gives CAISGSGSSGNTIYF.

V and J are TRBV7-3 and TRBJ2-1, with 8 bases that match TRBD2. The germline V gene encodes CDR1 SGHTA and CDR2 FQGTGA. The CDR3 length is 19 residues. J gave up 0 bases and V 4 bases, and 14 bases lay outside the gene matches. CDR3 sequence reads: CASSSPRGREGSSYNEQFF. The CDR3 nucleotides read TGTGCCAGCAGCTCCCCCCGCGGACGGGAGGGGAGCTCCTACAATGAGCAGTTCTTC. Variable domain in full (rest from reference TRBV7-3 and TRBJ2-1): GAGVSQTPSNKVTEKGKYVELRCDPISGHTALYWYRQSLGQGPEFLIYFQGTGAADDSGLPNDRFFAVRPEGSVSTLKIQRTERGDSAVYLCASSSPRGREGSSYNEQFFGPGTRLTVL.

This sequence joins TRBV6-5 and TRBJ2-5; D call uncertain. From germline, CDR1 is MNHEY and CDR2 SVGAGI. This CDR3 comprises 14 residues. Trimming took off 5 bases at V and 1 base at J, with 11 bases between the two ends. The CDR3 bases are TGTGCCAGCAGTCCTTACTATACCCAAGAGACCCAGTACTTC. Encoded protein: CASSPYYTQETQYF.

The chain links TRBV29-1 to TRBJ2-2, with D unclear. In germline, CDR1 is SQVTM, CDR2 ANQGSEA. Trimming removed 6 bases at V and 1 base at J, with 12 bases between. The CDR3 runs 14 residues. Here the CDR3 DNA reads TGCAGCGTCCGAGTAGCCGTGAACACCGGGGAGCTGTTTTTT. It encodes CSVRVAVNTGELFF.

V is TRBV4-1 and J is TRBJ2-7; possibly TRBD2 for D (6 bases). This CDR3 is 16 amino acids long. Germline-derived CDR1 and CDR2 are MGHRA and YSYEKL. V lost 0 bases and J 0 bases, leaving 12 bases between the germline ends. As DNA, the CDR3 is TGCGCCAGCAGCCAAGAAGGTTTTAGCGGCTCCTACGAGCAGTACTTC. Protein: CASSQEGFSGSYEQYF.

This clone occurred once. This chain uses TRBV5-1 with TRBJ2-2, with 7 bases that match TRBD1. Trimming removed 6 bases from V and 1 base from J; junction bases left unmatched: 6. The germline V gene encodes CDR1 SGHRS and CDR2 YFSETQ. This CDR3 is 15 amino acids long. In DNA, the CDR3 is TGCGCCAGCACTTCAGGGGGACAGAACACCGGGGAGCTGTTTTTT. It translates to CASTSGGQNTGELFF.

V usage is TRBV15 and J usage is TRBJ2-6, with D possibly TRBD1 on 6 matching bases. CDR1 and CDR2 (germline): LNHNV, YYDKDF (reference sequence). Trimming left V 0 bases short and J 0 bases short, with 6 bases between. CDR3 length equals 16 residues. The CDR3 nucleotides are TGTGCCACCAGCAGAGAGGGGGCCTCTGGGGCCAACGTCCTGACTTTC. Protein: CATSREGASGANVLTF.

J is TRBJ2-7 and V is TRBV5-1; D may be TRBD1 (6 bases). This CDR3 spans 13 amino acids. In germline, CDR1 is SGHRS, CDR2 YFSETQ. Trimming cost V 3 bases and J 6 bases, with 13 bases left between them. In DNA form, the CDR3 reads TGCGCCAGCAGCTCCGTCAGGGGACCCGAGCAGTACTTC. Encoded protein: CASSSVRGPEQYF. The variable domain in full, with the rest retrieved from reference TRBV5-1 and TRBJ2-7, is KAGVTQTPRYLIKTRGQQVTLSCSPISGHRSVSWYQQTPGQGLQFLFEYFSETQRNKGNFPGRFSGRQFSNSRSEMNVSTLELGDSALYLCASSSVRGPEQYFGPGTRLTVT.

Comments on this clone: One junction end does not reproduce the germline sequence, and a read error may be involved. This chain connects TRBV27 to TRBJ1-1, with 9 bases matching TRBD1. Germline V lookup: CDR1 MNHEY, CDR2 SMNVEV (reference sequence). The CDR3 spans 11 residues. The CDR3 loop is CASSLGDREVF. Here the CDR3 DNA reads TGTGCCAGCAGTTTAGGGGACAGGGAGGTCTTT.

This clone was seen once. The rearrangement joins TRBV9 to TRBJ2-7; the match to TRBD2 covers 7 bases. After removal of 7 bases from V and 5 bases from J, the junction contained 12 bases not matched to a gene. Germline loops: CDR1 SGDLS, CDR2 YYNGEE. The CDR3 is 14 amino acids. The CDR3 DNA sequence: TGTGCCAGCGGGGAGGGTGGGTCCCTACACGAGCAGTACTTC. It specifies CASGEGGSLHEQYF.

The rearrangement uses TRBV5-8 and TRBJ2-1; 7 bases are a match to TRBD2. J gave up 3 bases and V 4 bases, and 7 bases lay outside the gene matches. The CDR3 consists of 15 residues. The germline V gene has CDR1 SGHTS and CDR2 YDEGEE. The DNA for the CDR3 is TGTGCCAGCAGCAATGGACTAGTCAGCTACAATGAGCAGTTCTTC. Translating it yields CASSNGLVSYNEQFF.

The V call is TRBV19, the J call TRBJ1-1; D perhaps matches TRBD1 (6 bases). The V end lost 10 bases, the J end lost 6 bases, and 18 bases lay between the germline ends. The CDR3 contains 13 residues. CDR1 is LNHDA and CDR2 is SQIVND in the germline V gene (reference sequence). CDR3 amino acids: CATTPPRQAEAFF. The CDR3 DNA is TGTGCCACCACCCCCCCCCGACAGGCTGAAGCTTTCTTT. Using reference TRBV19 and TRBJ1-1 for the parts outside the CDR3, the full variable domain is DGGITQSPKYLFRKEGQNVTLSCEQNLNHDAMYWYRQDPGQGLRLIYYSQIVNDFQKGDIAEGYSVSREKKESFPLTVTSAQKNPTAFYLCATTPPRQAEAFFGQGTRLTVV.

The rearrangement uses TRBV12-5 and TRBJ1-1; D is unclear. The V and J ends lost 1 base and 4 bases respectively, with 7 bases between them. There are 13 residues in the CDR3. Per the germline V gene, CDR1 is LGHNT and CDR2 is FRNRAP. The CDR3 loop is CASGLDPTTEAFF. For the CDR3, the DNA is TGTGCTAGTGGTTTGGACCCTACCACTGAAGCTTTCTTT.

The V gene is TRBV5-1, the J gene TRBJ2-5; 7 bases are a match to TRBD1. The V gene end was trimmed by 3 bases and the J gene end by 3 bases; junction bases not matched to a gene: 2. CDR1 and CDR2 from the germline V gene are SGHRS and YFSETQ. The CDR3 is made up of 13 amino acids. DNA for the CDR3: TGCGCCAGCAGCTGGGGACAGAAAGAGACCCAGTACTTC. Translated, it gives CASSWGQKETQYF. Based on the CDR3 plus reference TRBV5-1 and TRBJ2-5, the full variable domain is KAGVTQTPRYLIKTRGQQVTLSCSPISGHRSVSWYQQTPGQGLQFLFEYFSETQRNKGNFPGRFSGRQFSNSRSEMNVSTLELGDSALYLCASSWGQKETQYFGPGTRLLVL.

V usage is TRBV27 and J usage is TRBJ2-7; 9 bases map to TRBD1. Germline CDR1 MNHEY, CDR2 SMNVEV (reference sequence). Trimming cost V 7 bases and J 0 bases; bases outside gene matches: 4. CDR3 length: 14 residues. CDR3 sequence reads: CASKPGQGSYEQYF. CDR3 DNA: TGTGCCAGCAAGCCGGGACAGGGCTCCTACGAGCAGTACTTC.

The chain combines TRBV11-2 with TRBJ1-4; 8 bases map to TRBD1. Germline V gene data show CDR1 as SGHAT and CDR2 as FQNNGV. With 5 bases clipped from V and 3 bases from J, the junction kept 2 bases outside the gene matches. CDR3 length equals 14 residues. The CDR3 protein is CASSGTGANEKLFF. CDR3 DNA sequence: TGTGCCAGCAGCGGGACAGGCGCTAATGAAAAACTGTTTTTT.

The V gene is TRBV6-5, the J gene TRBJ2-2; 11 nucleotides align to TRBD1. Germline assignment: CDR1 MNHEY and CDR2 SVGAGI. The CDR3 extends over 16 amino acids. With 2 bases clipped from V and 4 bases from J, the junction kept 3 bases outside the gene matches. CDR3 bases: TGTGCCAGCAGTTACGGACAGGGGGCCACCACCGGGGAGCTGTTTTTT. Protein product: CASSYGQGATTGELFF.

V and J are TRBV7-9 and TRBJ1-2; TRBD1 matches 9 bases. The CDR3 runs 17 residues. With V trimmed by 5 bases and J by 6 bases, 16 bases remained unmatched. Germline CDR1 and CDR2: SEHNR and FQNEAQ (reference sequence). The chain's CDR3 is CASSPGRGDRDQHGYTF. In nucleotides, the CDR3 is TGTGCCAGCAGCCCAGGAAGAGGGGACAGGGATCAACATGGCTACACCTTC.

V is TRBV15 and J is TRBJ1-6; 7 bases are shared with TRBD1. CDR1 LNHNV and CDR2 YYDKDF come from the germline V gene (reference sequence). There are 17 residues in the CDR3. V lost 4 bases to trimming and J lost 8 bases; unmatched junction nucleotides: 14. The CDR3, as DNA: TGTGCCACCAGCACCCGACAGGGCCAGCGCTCCGATTCACCCCTCCACTTT. Its protein is CATSTRQGQRSDSPLHF.

The chain employs TRBV5-3 and TRBJ2-4, with a tentative D call TRBD1 (5 bases). TRBV5-3 is treated as an ORF (open reading frame) with a function not yet certain. The germline V and J ends were trimmed by 1 base and 0 bases, with 14 bases remaining between them. The CDR3 runs to 17 residues. CDR3 DNA sequence: TGTGCCAGAAGCTTGATGTCGTACAGGCAAGCCAAAAACATTCAGTACTTC. Protein: CARSLMSYRQAKNIQYF.

The rearrangement links TRBV1 to TRBJ2-7; TRBD2, the table's D call, lacks a check against the DNA. TRBV1 is labeled a pseudogene. The CDR3 is 19 amino acids. Here the CDR3 DNA reads TGCACCAGCAGCCTTCCGGGGGGGCAACTAGCGGGAGTGTCCTACGAGCAGTACTTC. This sequence encodes CTSSLPGGQLAGVSYEQYF.

The chain has TRBV30 and TRBJ2-3; D not resolved. The CDR3 has 11 amino acids. V lost 3 bases, J lost 2 bases, and 3 bases lay in between. Germline loops: CDR1 GTSNPN, CDR2 SVGIG (reference sequence). CDR3 residues: CAWSNTDTQYF. In DNA, the CDR3 is TGTGCCTGGAGCAACACAGATACGCAGTATTTT. The variable domain in full, with the rest retrieved from reference TRBV30 and TRBJ2-3, is SQTIHQWPATLVQPVGSPLSLECTVEGTSNPNLYWYRQAAGRGLQLLFYSVGIGQISSEVPQNLSASRPQDRQFILSSKKLLLSDSGFYLCAWSNTDTQYFGPGTRLTVL.

The chain links TRBV4-2 to TRBJ2-1; D is possibly TRBD1 (5 bases). This CDR3 spans 15 amino acids. Germline V gene sequence: CDR1 LGHNA, CDR2 YNFKEQ. The ends were cut back, 0 bases at V and 3 bases at J, with 9 bases in the middle. The CDR3, as DNA: TGTGCCAGCAGCCAAGAAGGGGCCCTCTACAATGAGCAGTTCTTC. Translation: CASSQEGALYNEQFF.

This chain joins TRBV27 and TRBJ2-1; 7 bases align to TRBD2. Germline-derived CDR1 and CDR2 are MNHEY and SMNVEV (reference sequence). The trim removed 8 bases at V and 7 bases at J, leaving 5 bases unmatched. This CDR3 is built from 12 residues. This CDR3 reads CASCEGGNEQFF. The CDR3 bases are TGTGCCAGCTGTGAGGGAGGGAATGAGCAGTTCTTC.

The V and J genes are TRBV6-4 and TRBJ1-1; D gene ambiguous. The germline V and J ends were trimmed by 6 bases and 0 bases, with 8 bases remaining between them. Germline V CDR1 and CDR2: MRHNA, SNTAGT. CDR3 length equals 13 residues. For the CDR3, the DNA is TGTGCCAGCAGGAACTCAATGAACACTGAAGCTTTCTTT. Residues: CASRNSMNTEAFF.

The chain employs TRBV6-5 and TRBJ1-5; the D gene is possibly TRBD1 (6 bases). The V and J ends lost 5 bases and 5 bases respectively, with 13 bases between them. Germline assignment: CDR1 MNHEY and CDR2 SVGAGI. The CDR3 length is 14 residues. The CDR3 coding sequence is TGTGCCAGCAGTCCGGACAGTCTCTATCAGCCCCAGCATTTT. This translates into CASSPDSLYQPQHF.

The rearrangement uses TRBV10-2 and TRBJ2-3; D unclear. Germline V gene data show CDR1 as WSHSY and CDR2 as SAAADI. The V end was cut by 7 bases, the J end by 4 bases, with 6 bases between. This CDR3 is built from 11 residues. In nucleotides, the CDR3 is TGCGCCAGCATGTTAGCAGATACGCAGTATTTT. Its translation: CASMLADTQYF.

CDR3 DNA: TGCGCCAGCAGCCTCCAACTAGCGGGAGGTATATCGGCCCAGTACTTC. Its translation: CASSLQLAGGISAQYF. This rearrangement joins TRBV4-1 to TRBJ2-5; TRBD2 agrees at 12 bases. Losses at the gene ends were 4 bases for V and 9 bases for J; bases not matched to a gene: 12. The CDR3 runs 16 residues. The germline V gene encodes CDR1 MGHRA and CDR2 YSYEKL.

V and J are TRBV6-5 and TRBJ2-7; unclear D gene. This CDR3 is built from 15 residues. V lost 6 bases to trimming and J lost 2 bases, with 17 bases between them. The germline V gene has CDR1 MNHEY and CDR2 SVGAGI. CDR3 in amino acids: CASRSLEHFTYEQYF. CDR3 bases: TGTGCCAGCAGGTCGCTCGAGCATTTTACCTACGAGCAGTACTTC.

CDR3 sequence (DNA): TGCGCCAGCGCGGGGGGCGGGAGGGAGACCCAGTACTTC. Translation: CASAGGGRETQYF. The chain uses TRBV4-1 and TRBJ2-5, with 8 nucleotides matching TRBD2. The CDR3 runs to 13 residues. The V segment lost 8 bases and the J segment 5 bases; nucleotides outside the gene matches: 7. Germline-derived CDR1 and CDR2 are MGHRA and YSYEKL.